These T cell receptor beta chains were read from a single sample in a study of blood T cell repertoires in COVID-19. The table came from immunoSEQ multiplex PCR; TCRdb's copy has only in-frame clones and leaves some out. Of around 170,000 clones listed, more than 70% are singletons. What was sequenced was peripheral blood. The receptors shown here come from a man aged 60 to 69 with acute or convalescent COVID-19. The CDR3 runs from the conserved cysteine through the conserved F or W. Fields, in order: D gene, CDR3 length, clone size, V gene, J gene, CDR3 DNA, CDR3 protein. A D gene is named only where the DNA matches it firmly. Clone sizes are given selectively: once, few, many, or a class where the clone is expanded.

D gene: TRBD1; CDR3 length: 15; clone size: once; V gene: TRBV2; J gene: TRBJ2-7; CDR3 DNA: TGTGCCAGCAGCGCGAACCCGGGACAGGGAACCGAGCAGTACTTC; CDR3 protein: CASSANPGQGTEQYF
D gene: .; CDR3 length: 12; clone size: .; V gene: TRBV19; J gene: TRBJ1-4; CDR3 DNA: TGTGCCAGTAACAACGGGAAGCTTTCACTGTTTTTT; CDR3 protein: CASNNGKLSLFF
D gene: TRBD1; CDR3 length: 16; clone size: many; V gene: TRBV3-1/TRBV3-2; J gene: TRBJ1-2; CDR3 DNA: TGTGCCAGCAGCCAAGATATCGGGACAGGGGGGGATGGCTACACCTTC; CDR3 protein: CASSQDIGTGGDGYTF
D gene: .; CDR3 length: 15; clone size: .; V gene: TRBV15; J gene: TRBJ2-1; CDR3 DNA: TGTGCCACCAGCTCCTACCTGGGGGGTTACAATGAGCAGTTCTTC; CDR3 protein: CATSSYLGGYNEQFF
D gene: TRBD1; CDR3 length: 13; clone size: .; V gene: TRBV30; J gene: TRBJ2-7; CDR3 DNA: TGTGCCTGGAGTGTGGGACAGCTGTACGAGCAGTACTTC; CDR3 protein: CAWSVGQLYEQYF
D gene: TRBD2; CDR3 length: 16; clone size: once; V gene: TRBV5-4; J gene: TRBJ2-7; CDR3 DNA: TGTGCCAGCAGCTTGGAGCTAGCGGGGGGTCCCTACGAGCAGTACTTC; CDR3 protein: CASSLELAGGPYEQYF
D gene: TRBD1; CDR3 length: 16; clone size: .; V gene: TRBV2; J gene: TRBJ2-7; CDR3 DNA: TGTGCCAGCAGCAAACTAGGGGGGACAGGGGGCTTCGAGCAGTACTTC; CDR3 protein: CASSKLGGTGGFEQYF
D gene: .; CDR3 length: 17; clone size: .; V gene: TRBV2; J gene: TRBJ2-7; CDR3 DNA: TGTGCCAGCAGTGAGAGGGCAGTCCCTTCGGATTCCTACGAGCAGTACTTC; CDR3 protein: CASSERAVPSDSYEQYF
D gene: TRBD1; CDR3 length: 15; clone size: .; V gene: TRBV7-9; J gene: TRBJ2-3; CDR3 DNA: TGTGCCAGCAGCTTCACAGGGGGCGCAACAGATACGCAGTATTTT; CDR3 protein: CASSFTGGATDTQYF
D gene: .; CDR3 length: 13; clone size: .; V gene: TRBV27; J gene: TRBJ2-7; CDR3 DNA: TGTGCCAGCAGTTTAAAGGACAACTACGAGCAGTACTTC; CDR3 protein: CASSLKDNYEQYF
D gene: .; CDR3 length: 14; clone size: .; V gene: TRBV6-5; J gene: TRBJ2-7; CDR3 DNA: TGTGCCAGCAGTTACCAGGTAGTTGGATACGAGCAGTACTTC; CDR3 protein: CASSYQVVGYEQYF
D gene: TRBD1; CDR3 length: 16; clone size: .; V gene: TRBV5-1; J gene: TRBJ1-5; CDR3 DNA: TGCGCCAGCAGCTTGACCACAGGGGTAAGCAATCAGCCCCAGCATTTT; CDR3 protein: CASSLTTGVSNQPQHF
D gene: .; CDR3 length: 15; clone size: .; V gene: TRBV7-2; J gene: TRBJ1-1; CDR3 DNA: TGTGCCAGCAGCTTGGGAGGGGCGGTGAACACTGAAGCTTTCTTT; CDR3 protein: CASSLGGAVNTEAFF
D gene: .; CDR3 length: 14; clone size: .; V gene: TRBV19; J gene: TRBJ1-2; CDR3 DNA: TGTGCCACTAGTTTGGGAGTCGGATTCTCTGGCTACACCTTC; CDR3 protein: CATSLGVGFSGYTF